The 32 T cell receptor beta chains below were found in one sample sequenced in a study of blood T cell repertoires in COVID-19. Libraries were prepared by immunoSEQ multiplex PCR; TCRdb keeps only in-frame clonotypes and omits some of them. The sample contains about 230,000 clones, approximately 81% of which appear only once. The sequenced material came from peripheral blood. Source of these receptors: an elderly woman with active or convalescent COVID-19.

The V call is TRBV5-6, the J call TRBJ2-5, with D tentatively TRBD2 (5 bases). The V gene lost 0 bases and the J gene lost 7 bases, with 13 bases spanning the gap. Germline assignment: CDR1 SGHDT and CDR2 YYEEEE. CDR3 length equals 14 residues. The CDR3, as DNA: TGTGCCAGCAGCTTGGGCCTGAGCCGGGGGACCCAGTACTTC. As protein: CASSLGLSRGTQYF.

V is TRBV9 and J is TRBJ1-4, with 8 nucleotides matching TRBD1. J was trimmed by 7 bases and V by 4 bases; bases with no gene match: 6. The V gene's germline CDR1 is SGDLS and CDR2 YYNGEE. The CDR3 runs to 14 residues. The CDR3 reads CASSLDRGSEKLFF. In DNA, the CDR3 is TGTGCCAGCAGCCTCGACAGGGGAAGTGAAAAACTGTTTTTT.

The chain couples TRBV6-1 to TRBJ1-6, with 9 bases identical to TRBD1. Germline assignment: CDR1 MNHNS and CDR2 SASEGT. The J segment lost 7 bases and the V segment lost 3 bases, leaving 4 bases of the junction unmatched. The CDR3 has 15 amino acids. The CDR3 loop is CASSDWGQGNSPLHF. Here the CDR3 DNA reads TGTGCCAGCAGTGATTGGGGACAGGGAAATTCACCCCTCCACTTT.

The chain is built from TRBV5-6 and TRBJ2-4, with TRBD2 as a possible D gene (5 bases). The germline CDR1 and CDR2 sequences are SGHDT and YYEEEE. V gave up 3 bases and J gave up 7 bases, with 11 bases separating them. This CDR3 region has 13 residues. In DNA form, the CDR3 reads TGTGCCAGCAGCTACGGGGAGTGGAACATTCAGTACTTC. This codes for CASSYGEWNIQYF.

J is TRBJ1-2 and V is TRBV6-5; no clear D. Germline V gene data show CDR1 as MNHEY and CDR2 as SVGAGI. V shed 2 bases and J shed 2 bases, with 9 bases lying between them. The CDR3 runs to 14 residues. CDR3 region: CASSYGRANYGYTF. The CDR3, as DNA: TGTGCCAGCAGTTACGGGCGGGCGAACTATGGCTACACCTTC.

Details on this clone: Additional DNA sequences in this sample encode the identical CDR3. This rearrangement joins TRBV11-1 to TRBJ1-1, with TRBD1 matching over 8 bases. V was pared by 5 bases and J by 7 bases, with 3 bases of the junction left unmatched. The CDR3 has 12 amino acids. Germline lookup yields CDR1 SGHAT and CDR2 FQDESV (reference sequence). The CDR3 nucleotides are TGTGCCAGCAGCCTGGACAGGGTTGAAGCTTTCTTT. It translates to CASSLDRVEAFF.

CDR3 DNA sequence: TGTGCCTGGATGGACAGGAACACTGAAGCTTTCTTT. This translates into CAWMDRNTEAFF. The chain uses TRBV30 and TRBJ1-1; possibly TRBD1 for D (6 bases). With 4 bases removed from V and 1 base from J, the gap between germline ends came to 7 bases. Looked up from germline, CDR1 is GTSNPN and CDR2 is SVGIG (reference sequence). The CDR3 has 12 residues. The variable domain in full, completed from reference TRBV30 and TRBJ1-1, reads SQTIHQWPATLVQPVGSPLSLECTVEGTSNPNLYWYRQAAGRGLQLLFYSVGIGQISSEVPQNLSASRPQDRQFILSSKKLLLSDSGFYLCAWMDRNTEAFFGQGTRLTVV.

This rearrangement joins TRBV7-8 to TRBJ2-2, with 10 bases lining up with TRBD2. J gave up 5 bases and V 0 bases, and 9 bases lay outside the gene matches. The CDR3 sequence is 18 residues long. In germline, CDR1 is SGHVS, CDR2 FQNEAQ. The CDR3 is CASSLAVAGGPWTGELFF. CDR3 coding DNA: TGTGCCAGCAGCTTAGCAGTAGCGGGGGGCCCATGGACCGGGGAGCTGTTTTTT.

J is TRBJ1-4 and V is TRBV18; 8 bases map to TRBD1. The trim removed 6 bases at V and 5 bases at J, leaving 8 bases unmatched. The CDR3 covers 15 residues. The germline V gene encodes CDR1 KGHSH and CDR2 LQKENI. For the CDR3, the DNA is TGTGCCAGCTCTCCTCAACAGGGGGAGAATGAAAAACTGTTTTTT. It encodes CASSPQQGENEKLFF.

The J gene is TRBJ2-6, the V gene TRBV5-1, with a weak D call TRBD1 (5 bases). V lost 2 bases and J 0 bases, leaving 12 bases between the germline ends. The CDR3 is 17 residues long. Germline V gives CDR1 SGHRS, CDR2 YFSETQ. The CDR3 sequence is CASSFVRDDSGANVLTF. The CDR3 nucleotides are TGCGCCAGCAGCTTCGTCAGGGATGACTCTGGGGCCAACGTCCTGACTTTC.

The genes are TRBV19 and TRBJ1-5, with D possibly being TRBD1 (6 bases). The V end was cut by 5 bases, the J end by 1 base, with 9 bases between. The CDR3 covers 14 residues. Germline assignment: CDR1 LNHDA and CDR2 SQIVND (reference sequence). In DNA, the CDR3 is TGTGCCAGTAGTTTTAGGGGGAGCAATCAGCCCCAGCATTTT. Encoded protein: CASSFRGSNQPQHF.

The chain employs TRBV18 and TRBJ2-7; 13 bases agree with TRBD2. The CDR3 is 20 amino acids. CDR1 is KGHSH and CDR2 is LQKENI in the germline V gene. V was clipped by 2 bases and J by 2 bases; unmatched bases: 15. CDR3 loop: CASSPILRTGTSGTTYEQYF. The CDR3 nucleotides are TGTGCCAGCTCACCAATTCTCCGGACAGGGACTAGCGGGACCACCTACGAGCAGTACTTC.

V usage is TRBV6-5 and J usage is TRBJ2-1; 7 nucleotides match TRBD1. Trimming cost V 6 bases and J 5 bases; bases outside gene matches: 10. The CDR3 is made up of 15 amino acids. CDR1 is MNHEY, CDR2 SVGAGI, per germline. The CDR3 loop reads CASSLRTGDDNEQFF. The CDR3 nucleotides read TGTGCCAGCAGCCTACGTACAGGGGATGACAATGAGCAGTTCTTC.

V gene TRBV10-3 combines with J gene TRBJ2-7, with 7 bases lining up with TRBD2. The V gene's germline CDR1 is ENHRY and CDR2 SYGVKD. The V segment lost 7 bases and the J segment 1 base; nucleotides outside the gene matches: 13. The CDR3 is 16 amino acids. The CDR3 spells CAITGRAGASSYEQYF. CDR3 nucleotides: TGTGCCATCACGGGTCGGGCGGGAGCCTCTTCCTACGAGCAGTACTTC.

The rearrangement uses TRBV9 and TRBJ2-2; D gene unclear. The CDR3 has 15 amino acids. V was trimmed by 0 bases and J by 2 bases, leaving 8 bases between them. CDR1 is SGDLS and CDR2 is YYNGEE in the germline V gene. Here the CDR3 reads CASSVGSVNTGELFF. DNA of the CDR3: TGTGCCAGCAGCGTAGGGTCGGTCAACACCGGGGAGCTGTTTTTT.

The chain has TRBV7-9 and TRBJ2-2; D remains ambiguous. CDR3 length equals 14 residues. The V end lost 5 bases, the J end lost 3 bases, and 10 bases lay between the germline ends. Germline V gene lookup returns CDR1 SEHNR and CDR2 FQNEAQ (reference sequence). CDR3 bases: TGTGCCAGCAGCCAGGTTGTTGACACCGGGGAGCTGTTTTTT. Residues: CASSQVVDTGELFF.

The chain carries TRBV5-1 and TRBJ2-1; D possibly corresponds to TRBD1 (5 bases). Germline V gene sequence: CDR1 SGHRS, CDR2 YFSETQ. Trimming pared 4 bases from V and 5 bases from J, leaving 16 bases between. The CDR3 loop spans 15 amino acids. The CDR3 sequence is CASSGASRWDNEQFF. CDR3 sequence (DNA): TGCGCCAGCAGCGGGGCTAGTCGGTGGGACAATGAGCAGTTCTTC.

The chain is built from TRBV6-5 and TRBJ1-6, with D tentatively TRBD1 (6 bases). The CDR3 covers 13 residues. Germline CDR1 MNHEY, CDR2 SVGAGI. Trimming cost V 6 bases and J 8 bases, with 11 bases left between them. CDR3 coding DNA: TGTGCCAGCAGAGACACAGGGTATTCACCCCTCCACTTT. It encodes CASRDTGYSPLHF.

The V gene is TRBV6-1, the J gene TRBJ2-3; TRBD2 matches at 8 bases. The CDR3 is 16 amino acids. J lost 2 bases, V lost 0 bases, and 4 bases had no gene match. Germline-derived CDR1 and CDR2 are MNHNS and SASEGT. The CDR3 DNA reads as TGTGCCAGCAGTGAAGCCAGCGGGGGATTCACAGATACGCAGTATTTT. Protein: CASSEASGGFTDTQYF.

The chain is built from TRBV5-1 and TRBJ2-4, with TRBD1 matching over 9 bases. CDR1 is SGHRS and CDR2 is YFSETQ in the germline V gene. This CDR3 region has 15 residues. Trimming cost V 0 bases and J 8 bases; bases outside gene matches: 6. CDR3 protein: CASSLEGTGLDIQYF. Written as DNA, the CDR3 is TGCGCCAGCAGCTTGGAAGGGACAGGGCTCGACATTCAGTACTTC.

V and J are TRBV7-2 and TRBJ1-1, with 8 positions matching TRBD1. The CDR3 consists of 14 residues. From germline, CDR1 is SGHTA and CDR2 FQGNSA. V trimming: 4 bases; J trimming: 3 bases; junction bases outside the gene matches: 4. Here the CDR3 reads CASSSGQGYTEAFF. CDR3 in DNA: TGTGCCAGCAGCTCCGGACAGGGATACACTGAAGCTTTCTTT.

This clone turned up a few times. This chain joins TRBV7-8 and TRBJ2-1, with D possibly matching TRBD2 (5 bases). V gave up 0 bases and J gave up 5 bases, with 11 bases separating them. The CDR3 loop spans 15 amino acids. The germline CDR1 and CDR2 sequences are SGHVS and FQNEAQ. The CDR3 reads CASSLAASLNNEQFF. The CDR3 DNA follows: TGTGCCAGCAGCTTAGCGGCTAGCTTGAACAATGAGCAGTTCTTC.

The chain couples TRBV5-4 to TRBJ2-1, with 11 bases that match TRBD2. CDR1 is SGHNT and CDR2 is YYREEE in the germline V gene (reference sequence). Germline trimming cut 5 bases from V and 6 bases from J; bases unmatched to any gene: 7. The CDR3 loop spans 15 amino acids. For the CDR3, the DNA is TGTGCCAGCAGTCCATGGCTAGCGGGGGGCAATGAGCAGTTCTTC. The encoded protein is CASSPWLAGGNEQFF.

This chain uses TRBV7-2 with TRBJ1-1; a weak D match, TRBD1 (6 bases). Between the trimmed V and J ends, which lost 5 bases and 1 base, there was a span of 11 bases. This CDR3 has 14 residues. CDR1 is SGHTA, CDR2 FQGNSA, per germline. CDR3 region: CASSTRQANTEAFF. The CDR3 DNA follows: TGTGCCAGCAGCACTAGACAGGCGAACACTGAAGCTTTCTTT.

This chain connects TRBV5-4 to TRBJ2-5; 7 bases agree with TRBD1. Germline values: CDR1 SGHNT, CDR2 YYREEE (reference sequence). Trimming took 4 bases from V and 5 from J; bases not matched to a gene: 5. CDR3 length: 13 amino acids. CDR3 residues: CASSVRGWETQYF. As DNA, the CDR3 is TGTGCCAGCAGCGTCAGGGGGTGGGAGACCCAGTACTTC.

J is TRBJ2-7 and V is TRBV6-5; TRBD2 agrees at 8 bases. The germline V gene encodes CDR1 MNHEY and CDR2 SVGAGI. V dropped 6 bases and J dropped 3; count of bases not matched to a gene: 10. The CDR3 is 15 amino acids. For the CDR3, the DNA is TGTGCCAGCAGCCGCACCCCCAGCGGGAGCTACGAGCAGTACTTC. Protein sequence: CASSRTPSGSYEQYF.

This clone was recorded once. V usage is TRBV15 and J usage is TRBJ2-5, with 9 bases aligning to TRBD2. Germline V gene data show CDR1 as LNHNV and CDR2 as YYDKDF (reference sequence). The CDR3 is 16 residues long. With 1 base clipped from V and 5 bases from J, the junction kept 8 bases outside the gene matches. The CDR3 DNA reads TGTGCCACCAGCAGAGGGAGCGGGGGGCCTTGGGAGACCCAGTACTTC. Translated: CATSRGSGGPWETQYF.

This sequence joins TRBV10-3 and TRBJ1-1; D is unclear. Germline V gives CDR1 ENHRY, CDR2 SYGVKD. V was shortened by 8 bases and J by 4 bases, with 14 bases between the two germline ends. The CDR3 consists of 13 residues. CDR3 in amino acids: CAIQEASITEAFF. In DNA, the CDR3 is TGTGCCATCCAGGAGGCGTCTATCACTGAAGCTTTCTTT.

The chain is built from TRBV4-1 and TRBJ1-1; TRBD1 aligns across 10 bases. Trimming cost V 1 base and J 10 bases; bases outside gene matches: 3. The V gene's germline CDR1 is MGHRA and CDR2 YSYEKL. The CDR3 spans 13 residues. The CDR3 reads CASSQVGQGGAFF. The CDR3, as DNA: TGCGCCAGCAGCCAAGTCGGACAGGGGGGAGCTTTCTTT.

The chain couples TRBV5-1 to TRBJ1-2; TRBD1 matches at 7 bases. J lost 5 bases, V lost 4 bases, and 17 bases had no gene match. Germline-derived CDR1 and CDR2 are SGHRS and YFSETQ. The CDR3 extends over 17 amino acids. The CDR3 bases are TGCGCCAGCAGCCCAGGACAGGCGAGTGGTAACGTTTATGGCTACACCTTC. Protein sequence: CASSPGQASGNVYGYTF.

The rearrangement uses TRBV28 and TRBJ1-2; 7 bases match TRBD1. The J segment lost 4 bases and the V segment lost 8 bases, leaving 7 bases of the junction unmatched. This CDR3 has 13 residues. Germline assignment: CDR1 MDHEN and CDR2 SYDVKM. This CDR3 is CASHYRGPYGYTF. CDR3 nucleotide sequence: TGTGCCAGCCACTACAGGGGCCCCTATGGCTACACCTTC.

The J gene is TRBJ1-5, the V gene TRBV7-2; no firm D call. Germline values: CDR1 SGHTA, CDR2 FQGNSA. V was cut by 4 bases and J by 3 bases, with 13 bases left in between. The CDR3 is 15 residues long. CDR3 sequence reads: CASSSGGGVNQPQHF. In DNA, the CDR3 is TGTGCCAGCAGCTCCGGCGGCGGGGTCAATCAGCCCCAGCATTTT.